This T cell receptor (beta chain) is from a study of blood T cell repertoires in COVID-19. Whole-study context: The United States, Italy and Spain supplied acute and convalescent COVID-19 samples. The cDNA or gDNA used as material had been derived from T cells, B-cell-depleted T cells, or PBMCs.

Original processing methods: The authors estimated nucleated cell counts from reference gene primer amplification. TCRdb's table, derived via immunoSEQ multiplex PCR, lists solely in-frame clones and lacks some. D and trimming come from the DNA, and the V and J calls and clone size come from that table. Altogether around 310,000 clones are present, around 91% being singletons, with the ten largest covering more than 0.85%. This clone occurred once. Enrolled during active infection, Seattle patients were then followed longitudinally. Trimming removed 2 bases from V and 5 bases from J, with 9 bases in between. The CDR3 extends over 13 amino acids. CDR1 is SGHTA, CDR2 FQGNSA, per germline.

The J gene is TRBJ2-5, the V gene TRBV7-2; no definite D call. The sequenced sample consisted of peripheral blood. The receptor was isolated from a woman aged 40 to 55 with COVID-19, enrolled during active disease. As DNA, the CDR3 is TGTGCCAGCAGCTTAAGGCGGTGGGAGACCCAGTACTTC. Protein: CASSLRRWETQYF.